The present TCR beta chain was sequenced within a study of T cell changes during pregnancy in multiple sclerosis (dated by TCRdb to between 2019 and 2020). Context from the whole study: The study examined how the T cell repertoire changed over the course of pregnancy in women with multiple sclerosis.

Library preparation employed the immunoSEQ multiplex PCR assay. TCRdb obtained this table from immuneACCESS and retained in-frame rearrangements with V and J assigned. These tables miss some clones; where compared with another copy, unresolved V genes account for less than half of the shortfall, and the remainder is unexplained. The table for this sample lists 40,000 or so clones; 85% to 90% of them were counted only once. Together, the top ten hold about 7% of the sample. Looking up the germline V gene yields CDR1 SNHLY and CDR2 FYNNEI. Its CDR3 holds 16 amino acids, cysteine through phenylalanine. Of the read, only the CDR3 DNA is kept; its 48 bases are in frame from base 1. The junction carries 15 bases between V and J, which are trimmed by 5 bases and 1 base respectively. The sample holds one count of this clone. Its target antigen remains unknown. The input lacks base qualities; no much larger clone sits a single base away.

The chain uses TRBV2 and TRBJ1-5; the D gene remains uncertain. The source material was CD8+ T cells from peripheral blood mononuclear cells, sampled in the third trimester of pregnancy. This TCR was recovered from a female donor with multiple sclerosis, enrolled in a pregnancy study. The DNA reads TGTGCCAGCAGTTGGTTTCGGGGAATGAGCAATCAGCCCCAGCATTTT. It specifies CASSWFRGMSNQPQHF.